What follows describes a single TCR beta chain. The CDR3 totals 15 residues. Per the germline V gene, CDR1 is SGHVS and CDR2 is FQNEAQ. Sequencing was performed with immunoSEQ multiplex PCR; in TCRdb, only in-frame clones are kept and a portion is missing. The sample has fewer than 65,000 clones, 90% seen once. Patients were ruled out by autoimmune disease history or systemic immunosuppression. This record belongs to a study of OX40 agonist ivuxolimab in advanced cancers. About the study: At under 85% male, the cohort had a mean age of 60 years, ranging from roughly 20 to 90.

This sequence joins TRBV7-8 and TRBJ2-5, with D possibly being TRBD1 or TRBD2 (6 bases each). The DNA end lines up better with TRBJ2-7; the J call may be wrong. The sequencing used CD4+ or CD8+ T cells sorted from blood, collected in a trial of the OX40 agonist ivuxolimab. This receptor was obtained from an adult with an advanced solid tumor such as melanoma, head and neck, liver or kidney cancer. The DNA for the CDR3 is TGTGCCTCCACCCCTCGTGGAGGGGGTACCTACGAGCAGTACTTC. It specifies CASTPRGGGTYEQYF.